A selection of T cell receptor beta chains follows, all from one sample in a study of T cell responses to AZD1222 COVID-19 vaccine. Produced via immunoSEQ multiplex PCR; TCRdb's table is partial and in-frame only. Seen here are 150,000 to 200,000 clones, more than 75% observed once, and the top ten hold roughly 26%. The sample consisted of peripheral blood, taken 28 days after the second AZD1222 dose. These receptor sequences come from an adult who received the AZD1222 COVID-19 vaccine. Each CDR3 is given with its conserved first and last residue. The D gene is left open where the match is weak. A clone size is listed for some rows: how often the clone was seen (once, few, many), or a class if it is expanded.

D	J	V	size	DNA	CDR3
NA	TRBJ2-7	TRBV18	few	TGTGCCAGCTCACCAGATCCCTACGAGCAGTACTTC	CASSPDPYEQYF
TRBD2	TRBJ2-1	TRBV15	NA	TGTGCCACCAGCAGAGAGGGGGGGAACAATGAGCAGTTCTTC	CATSREGGNNEQFF
NA	TRBJ1-1	TRBV18	NA	TGTGCCAGCTCACCAGGAGTTGGCGGCGGGAACACTGAAGCTTTCTTT	CASSPGVGGGNTEAFF
NA	TRBJ2-3	TRBV29-1	NA	TGCAGCGTTGATCCCAACACAGATACGCAGTATTTT	CSVDPNTDTQYF
NA	TRBJ2-1	TRBV27	NA	TGTGCCAGCACCCACCGGGGGGCCTCCTACAATGAGCAGTTCTTC	CASTHRGASYNEQFF
NA	TRBJ2-7	TRBV7-2	NA	TGTGCCAGCAGTCCACAACCCGGGAGCTCCGAGCAGTACTTC	CASSPQPGSSEQYF
TRBD1	TRBJ1-1	TRBV30	NA	TGTGCCTGGAGTCACAGGGGGCCGCTTAGAGCTTTCTTT	CAWSHRGPLRAFF
NA	TRBJ2-7	TRBV7-6	NA	TGTGCCAGCAGCCCCCTTTCTGGGGGGAGCTCCTACGAGCAGTACTTC	CASSPLSGGSSYEQYF
NA	TRBJ2-5	TRBV7-2	NA	TGTGCCAGCAGCACCAGGGGACAAGAGACCCAGTACTTC	CASSTRGQETQYF
NA	TRBJ1-5	TRBV10-2	NA	TGCGCCAGCAGTGAGCTTATCAGGGGAAGTCAGCCCCAGCATTTT	CASSELIRGSQPQHF
TRBD1	TRBJ1-2	TRBV28	NA	TGTGCCAGCAGTTACGGGACAGGGCAGACTGGCTACACCTTC	CASSYGTGQTGYTF
TRBD1	TRBJ2-1	TRBV29-1	NA	TGCAGCGAGATCTTCCGGGACAGGGATGAGCAGTTCTTC	CSEIFRDRDEQFF
NA	TRBJ1-1	TRBV4-2	NA	TGTGCCAGCCCGGTCGGGGGGGAGGGTGAAGCTTTCTTT	CASPVGGEGEAFF
NA	TRBJ2-1	TRBV10-3	NA	TGTGCCATCAGTGACGCAGGGGAGGATGAGCAGTTCTTC	CAISDAGEDEQFF
NA	TRBJ1-2	TRBV2	NA	TGTGCCAGCAGGATAGGGGTTTCGGGTGGCTACACCTTC	CASRIGVSGGYTF
NA	TRBJ2-5	TRBV6-5	NA	TGTGCCAGCAGTTTAGGGGTGGGGACCCAGTACTTC	CASSLGVGTQYF
NA	TRBJ1-1	TRBV9	NA	TGTGCCAGCAGCGTAGGCGACAGGTGGGCTGAAGCTTTCTTT	CASSVGDRWAEAFF
TRBD1	TRBJ2-7	TRBV7-9	NA	TGTGCCAGCCGACAGGGAAGGGCCTACGAGCAGTACTTC	CASRQGRAYEQYF
NA	TRBJ2-3	TRBV28	NA	TGTGCCAGCACCTGGGGCACAAGCACAGATACGCAGTATTTT	CASTWGTSTDTQYF
NA	TRBJ1-1	TRBV7-2	NA	TGTGCCAGCAGATTAGGAAGTTCAGGGGTAATGAACACTGAAGCTTTCTTT	CASRLGSSGVMNTEAFF
NA	TRBJ1-2	TRBV7-9	NA	TGTGCCAGCAGCTTAGTGATAAGCCCTAACTATGGCTACACCTTC	CASSLVISPNYGYTF
TRBD1	TRBJ2-4	TRBV30	NA	TGTGCCTGGAGTGGGGACAGGGGGTTAGCCAAAAACATTCAGTACTTC	CAWSGDRGLAKNIQYF
NA	TRBJ2-5	TRBV7-9	NA	TGTGCCAGCAGCTCTTGGGGGACCGCCTCGCAAGAGACCCAGTACTTC	CASSSWGTASQETQYF
NA	TRBJ1-1	TRBV19	NA	TGTGCCAGTACTTGGCGGGGGGCAGGTGAAGCTTTCTTT	CASTWRGAGEAFF
TRBD1	TRBJ1-1	TRBV19	NA	TGTGCCAGTAGTAGAGGGACAGGGGACTTGGTGAGAGCTTTCTTT	CASSRGTGDLVRAFF
TRBD1	TRBJ1-1	TRBV7-8	NA	TGTGCCAGCAGCTTAGCAAGGAGGACAGGGAAGGGGAACACTGAAGCTTTCTTT	CASSLARRTGKGNTEAFF
TRBD2	TRBJ2-5	TRBV4-1	NA	TGCGCCAGCAGCCAAACTAGCGGACGCCAAGAGACCCAGTACTTC	CASSQTSGRQETQYF
TRBD1	TRBJ1-1	TRBV10-1	NA	TGCGCCATCCCCGACAGGGCGACTGAAGCTTTCTTT	CAIPDRATEAFF
NA	TRBJ2-7	TRBV6-5	NA	TGTGCCAGCAGTTTCATGACGTACGGGGGCGAGCAGTACTTC	CASSFMTYGGEQYF
NA	TRBJ2-6	TRBV2	NA	TGTGCCAGCAGTGGGCAGGCCCTCTCTGGGGCCAACGTCCTGACTTTC	CASSGQALSGANVLTF
NA	TRBJ1-3	TRBV28	NA	TGTGCCAGCAGTTTAAACGTCTCTGGAAACACCATATATTTT	CASSLNVSGNTIYF
TRBD1	TRBJ2-1	TRBV2	few	TGTGCCAGCAGTTACAGGGGCCATGAGCAGTTCTTC	CASSYRGHEQFF
NA	TRBJ2-7	TRBV6-1	NA	TGTGCCAGCAGTGACCCCGGTAAGGCGGTGAGCTCCTACGAGCAGTACTTC	CASSDPGKAVSSYEQYF
NA	TRBJ2-1	TRBV30	NA	TGTGCCTGGAGTCAACCCGACAATGAGCAGTTCTTC	CAWSQPDNEQFF
TRBD1	TRBJ2-7	TRBV19	NA	TGTGCCAGTAGTCTTCCGGGACAGGGAACCTACGAGCAGTACTTC	CASSLPGQGTYEQYF
NA	TRBJ2-7	TRBV4-3	NA	TGCGCCAGCAGCCCCCCCGGCCGGGGCCCCTACGAGCAGTACTTC	CASSPPGRGPYEQYF
TRBD2	TRBJ2-1	TRBV27	once	TGTGCCAGCACTGGTCTAGCGGGAGGTAGCTCCTACAATGAGCAGTTCTTC	CASTGLAGGSSYNEQFF
NA	TRBJ1-3	TRBV19	NA	TGTGCCACCGCCGGGCCGGGGTGGACTGGAAACACCATATATTTT	CATAGPGWTGNTIYF
NA	TRBJ1-2	TRBV4-3	NA	TGCGCCAGCAGCCAAGAGCGGACTAACTATGGCTACACCTTC	CASSQERTNYGYTF
NA	TRBJ2-5	TRBV9	NA	TGTGCCAGCAGCGTAGGTGCGGGGTACCAAGAGACCCAGTACTTC	CASSVGAGYQETQYF
NA	TRBJ2-7	TRBV21-1	NA	TGTGCCAACCCTATTGACAGGGGCCTAGTTACCGAGCAGTACTTC	CANPIDRGLVTEQYF
TRBD1	TRBJ1-2	TRBV7-9	NA	TGTGCCAGCAGCTTAGTTAATCAGGGGGCTATCCATGGCTACACCTTC	CASSLVNQGAIHGYTF
NA	TRBJ2-1	TRBV19	NA	TGTGCCAGTAGAGGGGAAGGCAATGAGCAGTTCTTC	CASRGEGNEQFF
TRBD1	TRBJ2-7	TRBV30	NA	TGTGCCTGGAGTGTACGGACAGGGTTCTACGAGCAGTACTTC	CAWSVRTGFYEQYF
TRBD1	TRBJ1-2	TRBV5-1	NA	TGCGCCAGCAGCGAGGGGGCTTCAAACTATGGCTACACCTTC	CASSEGASNYGYTF
NA	TRBJ2-7	TRBV28	NA	TGTGCCAGCAGTTTATGGGGCGAGCAGTACTTC	CASSLWGEQYF
TRBD2	TRBJ2-7	TRBV6-5	NA	TGTGCCAGCAGTGACTCGACTAGCGGGAGTTCCGAGCAGTACTTC	CASSDSTSGSSEQYF
TRBD2	TRBJ2-5	TRBV4-3	NA	TGCGCCAGCAGCCAAGTCCGGACCCCACCGGGACTAGTTCCGGAGACCCAGTACTTC	CASSQVRTPPGLVPETQYF
TRBD1	TRBJ2-7	TRBV28	once	TGTGCCAGCAGTCCGCCGGGACAGGGGATCTACGAGCAGTACTTC	CASSPPGQGIYEQYF
NA	TRBJ2-3	TRBV5-1	NA	TGCGCCAGCAGCTTGTTTCAGGGGATCTTCACAGATACGCAGTATTTT	CASSLFQGIFTDTQYF
NA	TRBJ2-3	TRBV9	NA	TGTGCCAGCAGCGTGGGCCCCGGGGATACGCAGTATTTT	CASSVGPGDTQYF
NA	TRBJ1-3	TRBV28	NA	TGTGCCAGCAGTTTACAAACAGGATCCGGAAACACCATATATTTT	CASSLQTGSGNTIYF
NA	TRBJ1-1	TRBV7-9	few	TGTGCCAGCAGCTCCCAACAGGGGAACACTGAAGCTTTCTTT	CASSSQQGNTEAFF
NA	TRBJ1-6	TRBV27	few	TGTGCCAGCAGTTTATTGACTGCTTTAGGATCACCCCTCCACTTT	CASSLLTALGSPLHF
NA	TRBJ1-5	TRBV19	NA	TGTGCCAGTAGTATTGTGGGTAATCAGCCCCAGCATTTT	CASSIVGNQPQHF
NA	TRBJ1-5	TRBV30	few	TGTGCCTGGAGTGTACCAGGGGTCCAGAGTCAGCCCCAGCATTTT	CAWSVPGVQSQPQHF
TRBD1	TRBJ2-7	TRBV15	NA	TGTGCCACCAGCAGAACCACGGGACAGCGCTACGAGCAGTACTTC	CATSRTTGQRYEQYF
TRBD2	TRBJ2-7	TRBV10-1	NA	TGCGCCAGCCCGCGGGAGGGCGTCTACGAGCAGTACTTC	CASPREGVYEQYF
NA	TRBJ2-7	TRBV18	NA	TGTGCCAGCTCACCACAAGCGGACACGGGGGACGGGCAGTACTTC	CASSPQADTGDGQYF